These 26 T cell receptor beta chains came from one sample sequenced in a study of T-cell reconstitution after alpha-beta-depleted transplantation in children. Unique molecular identifiers were used to barcode this TCRbeta library. MiXCR, run by TCRdb on the PCR reads, gives a single entry per CDR3 protein. The repertoire holds 95,000 to 150,000 distinct CDR3 sequences, with about 23% as singletons. Source: PBMCs, mostly from graft donor cells, taken 180 days after TCRalphabeta/CD19-depleted stem cell transplant. Receptors were obtained from a male patient between 2 and 15 years old who had a stem cell transplant for chronic granulomatous disease, so the T cells may come from the graft donor.

Many counts were recorded for this clonotype. V and J are TRBV19 and TRBJ2-1, with D tentatively TRBD1 (6 bases). Trimming took off 5 bases at V and 5 bases at J, with 22 bases between the two ends. This CDR3 has 17 amino acids. Germline CDR1 LNHDA, CDR2 SQIVND (reference sequence). DNA of the CDR3: TGTGCCAGTAGTCCACGATGGGGGCCACCCGATGACAATGAGCAGTTCTTC. It specifies CASSPRWGPPDDNEQFF.

The sample holds many counts of this clonotype. The rearrangement uses TRBV5-5 and TRBJ2-7; unclear D gene. With 9 bases removed from V and 6 bases from J, the gap between germline ends came to 22 bases. There are 14 residues in the CDR3. Germline CDR1 is SGHKS and CDR2 is YYEKEE (reference sequence). CDR3 sequence (DNA): TGTGCCACCATTTCGACGCCCGGTTTGTTCGAGCAGTACTTC. Its protein product is CATISTPGLFEQYF.

This clonotype was seen repeatedly, ten times or more. The V call is TRBV12-3 or TRBV12-4, the J call TRBJ2-7; the match to TRBD2 covers 14 bases. V shed 6 bases and J 3 bases; nucleotides not matched to a gene: 4. CDR3 length equals 15 residues. CDR3 residues: CASSFGTSGSYEQYF. DNA for the CDR3: TGTGCCAGCAGCTTCGGGACTAGCGGGAGCTACGAGCAGTACTTC.

This clonotype was seen a few times. The chain uses TRBV5-1 and TRBJ2-5, with 8 positions matching TRBD1. V lost 2 bases to trimming and J lost 5 bases; unmatched junction nucleotides: 8. This CDR3 contains 15 residues. The germline CDR1 and CDR2 sequences are SGHRS and YFSETQ. Here the CDR3 reads CASSLAGGSGETQYF. The CDR3 DNA reads TGCGCCAGCAGCTTAGCAGGGGGCTCAGGGGAGACCCAGTACTTC.

The sample holds a few counts of this clonotype. V usage is TRBV29-1 and J usage is TRBJ2-5; D is undetermined. Trimming removed 4 bases at V and 7 bases at J, with 7 bases between. Germline V gene lookup returns CDR1 SQVTM and CDR2 ANQGSEA. The CDR3 runs to 10 residues. For the CDR3, the DNA is TGCAGCGTTGGGGTAGGGACCCAGTACTTC. Translation gives CSVGVGTQYF.

The CDR3 DNA reads TGTGCCAGCAGTTTAAGTACAGGGGCCGGGGAGCTGTTTTTT. Translation gives CASSLSTGAGELFF. The J gene is TRBJ2-2, the V gene TRBV27, with 7 bases lining up with TRBD1. There are 14 residues in the CDR3. Germline CDR1 and CDR2: MNHEY and SMNVEV (reference sequence). V gave up 2 bases and J gave up 6 bases; unmatched junction bases: 3.

The chain employs TRBV27 and TRBJ1-2, with D perhaps TRBD1 (5 bases). V lost 5 bases and J lost 8, with 15 bases in between. Germline V gene sequence: CDR1 MNHEY, CDR2 SMNVEV (reference sequence). CDR3 length: 13 residues. CDR3 bases: TGTGCCAGCAGTGGGAACGGTCCAGGGGGCTACACCTTC. Amino acid sequence: CASSGNGPGGYTF.

A few counts support this clonotype. V and J are TRBV20-1 and TRBJ2-7; 7 nucleotides agree with TRBD2. The V gene's germline CDR1 is DFQATT and CDR2 SNEGSKA (reference sequence). With V trimmed by 0 bases and J by 2 bases, 13 bases remained unmatched. The CDR3 covers 17 residues. CDR3 sequence: CSARDPRLATFPYEQYF. Written as DNA, the CDR3 is TGCAGTGCTAGAGATCCTCGACTAGCCACATTTCCCTACGAGCAGTACTTC.

There are many counts of this clonotype. The chain carries TRBV19 and TRBJ2-4, with 11 bases matching TRBD1. CDR3 length: 14 amino acids. Germline CDR1 is LNHDA and CDR2 is SQIVND (reference sequence). The junction had 5 bases not matched to a gene; V was cut back by 3 bases and J by 10 bases. This CDR3 reads CASSMDRGRGIQYF. DNA for the CDR3: TGTGCCAGTAGTATGGACAGGGGGCGCGGGATTCAGTACTTC.

This clonotype was seen repeatedly, ten times or more. This chain uses TRBV6-5 with TRBJ2-3; D is unresolved. Trimming left V 2 bases short and J 3 bases short, with 9 bases between. This CDR3 spans 14 amino acids. Germline CDR1 MNHEY, CDR2 SVGAGI. CDR3 coding DNA: TGTGCCAGCAGTTACGCTAGTGGGACAGATACGCAGTATTTT. As protein: CASSYASGTDTQYF.

This clonotype appeared a few times. V usage is TRBV20-1 and J usage is TRBJ2-3; TRBD1 matches at 7 bases. Germline V lookup: CDR1 DFQATT, CDR2 SNEGSKA (reference sequence). This CDR3 is 16 amino acids long. Trimming at V came to 2 bases and at J to 6 bases, leaving 14 bases not matched to a gene. The CDR3 DNA reads as TGCAGTGCTAGATTGGGGCTGACAGGGCCCCCCGATACGCAGTATTTT. Translating it yields CSARLGLTGPPDTQYF.

This clonotype has at least ten counts. The J gene is TRBJ2-5, the V gene TRBV30; D remains unclear. Germline V gene lookup returns CDR1 GTSNPN and CDR2 SVGIG (reference sequence). This CDR3 has 10 residues. Trimming removed 5 bases at V and 5 bases at J, with 6 bases between. The CDR3 DNA reads as TGTGCCTGGGCCAGGGAGACCCAGTACTTC. This sequence encodes CAWARETQYF.

This clonotype showed up many times. This rearrangement joins TRBV4-2 to TRBJ1-1; D not resolved. This CDR3 has 13 amino acids. CDR1 LGHNA and CDR2 YNFKEQ come from the germline V gene. V was clipped by 5 bases and J by 3 bases, with 10 bases between them. The CDR3 here is CASSRTEDTEAFF. The DNA of the CDR3 is TGTGCCAGCAGCAGGACTGAGGACACTGAAGCTTTCTTT.

This clonotype has ten or more counts. This chain uses TRBV9 with TRBJ1-6; 7 nucleotides match TRBD1. The germline V gene encodes CDR1 SGDLS and CDR2 YYNGEE. This CDR3 contains 14 residues. Trimming removed 4 bases from V and 7 bases from J; junction bases left unmatched: 5. The CDR3 DNA reads as TGTGCCAGCAGCCCGGGACAGCGAAATTCACCCCTCCACTTT. Translation: CASSPGQRNSPLHF.

This chain joins TRBV5-5 and TRBJ1-2; no clear D. Trimming shortened V by 0 bases and J by 8 bases, and 11 bases separated the two germline ends. The CDR3 consists of 13 residues. Germline-derived CDR1 and CDR2 are SGHKS and YYEKEE (reference sequence). The CDR3 loop is CASSLERVRGYTF. The CDR3 nucleotides are TGTGCCAGCAGCTTGGAGAGGGTTCGAGGCTACACCTTC.

This clonotype was detected many times. J is TRBJ2-7 and V is TRBV11-2; tentative D call: TRBD2 (5 bases). The CDR3 sequence is 14 residues long. The V gene lost 9 bases and the J gene lost 3 bases, with 18 bases spanning the gap. Germline loops: CDR1 SGHAT, CDR2 FQNNGV. The chain's CDR3 is CASGPGLSLYEQYF. Written as DNA, the CDR3 is TGTGCCAGTGGACCCGGACTCTCTCTCTACGAGCAGTACTTC.

At least ten counts were recorded for this clonotype. The rearrangement joins TRBV5-5 to TRBJ1-6; a possible D gene is TRBD1 (5 bases). Germline V gene lookup returns CDR1 SGHKS and CDR2 YYEKEE (reference sequence). Trimming removed 5 bases from V and 14 bases from J, with 14 bases in between. The CDR3 runs to 12 residues. The CDR3: CASSLDTHSLHF. The CDR3 DNA follows: TGTGCCAGCAGTCTGGACACCCATTCCCTCCACTTT.

The table lists this clonotype with many counts. The chain has TRBV5-1 and TRBJ2-3; TRBD2 aligns across 9 bases. The CDR3 is 17 amino acids. Germline V lookup: CDR1 SGHRS, CDR2 YFSETQ. With 1 base clipped from V and 2 bases from J, the junction kept 8 bases outside the gene matches. CDR3 DNA sequence: TGCGCCAGCAGCTTGATCCCTCTAGCGGGGTACACAGATACGCAGTATTTT. This sequence encodes CASSLIPLAGYTDTQYF.

This clonotype was seen many times. The chain is built from TRBV7-2 and TRBJ2-7; D gene ambiguous. Germline loops: CDR1 SGHTA, CDR2 FQGNSA. Trimming took 5 bases from V and 3 from J, leaving 8 bases between them. This CDR3 comprises 12 residues. CDR3 region: CASSRDVYEQYF. CDR3 bases: TGTGCCAGCAGCCGAGACGTCTACGAGCAGTACTTC.

The rearrangement uses TRBV29-1 and TRBJ2-1; no clear D. From germline, CDR1 is SQVTM and CDR2 ANQGSEA. The CDR3 covers 15 residues. Trimming stripped 3 bases from V and 2 bases from J, with 14 bases between. The CDR3 nucleotides read TGCAGCGTTGATGGCGCGAGTTGGGCCTACAATGAGCAGTTCTTC. Amino acids: CSVDGASWAYNEQFF.

The sample holds many counts of this clonotype. CDR3 in DNA: TGCAGTGCTAGGGTTACAGCCGGAAACACCATATATTTT. Translation gives CSARVTAGNTIYF. This rearrangement joins TRBV20-1 to TRBJ1-3; no firm D call. V lost 3 bases to trimming and J lost 4 bases, with 10 bases between them. Per the germline V gene, CDR1 is DFQATT and CDR2 is SNEGSKA (reference sequence). CDR3 length equals 13 residues.

A few counts support this clonotype. The rearrangement links TRBV10-3 to TRBJ2-1, with D possibly matching TRBD1 (7 bases). CDR1 and CDR2 (germline): ENHRY, SYGVKD. The germline V and J ends were trimmed by 2 bases and 4 bases, with 12 bases remaining between them. CDR3 length: 15 residues. This CDR3 reads CAISEGGGWYNEQFF. The CDR3 region has the DNA TGTGCCATCAGTGAGGGAGGGGGCTGGTACAATGAGCAGTTCTTC.

This clonotype was counted many times. This chain links TRBV27 with TRBJ2-7; D could derive from TRBD1 or TRBD2 (5 bases each). The V and J ends lost 4 bases and 4 bases respectively, with 14 bases between them. Germline lookup yields CDR1 MNHEY and CDR2 SMNVEV (reference sequence). The CDR3 is 14 residues long. DNA of the CDR3: TGTGCCAGCAGTTCCGGGGCCTGGGAATACGAGCAGTACTTC. Its protein product is CASSSGAWEYEQYF.

The chain employs TRBV12-3 or TRBV12-4 and TRBJ2-3; D is perhaps TRBD2 (6 bases). The CDR3 covers 12 residues. V lost 6 bases, J lost 7 bases, and 11 bases lay in between. In nucleotides, the CDR3 is TGTGCCAGCAGGAGGCTAGCGCATACGCAGTATTTT. This sequence encodes CASRRLAHTQYF.

The chain links TRBV5-8 to TRBJ1-5; TRBD1 might be the D (5 bases). The V end was cut by 4 bases, the J end by 6 bases, with 20 bases between. The germline CDR1 and CDR2 sequences are SGHTS and YDEGEE. This CDR3 is 16 amino acids long. This CDR3 reads CASSIQGIGPSQPQHF. CDR3 coding DNA: TGTGCCAGCAGCATCCAGGGTATCGGGCCTAGTCAGCCCCAGCATTTT. The full variable domain, completed using reference TRBV5-8 and TRBJ1-5, is EAGVTQSPTHLIKTRGQQATLRCSPISGHTSVYWYQQALGLGLQFLLWYDEGEERNRGNFPPRFSGRQFPNYSSELNVNALELEDSALYLCASSIQGIGPSQPQHFGDGTRLSIL.

The chain has TRBV29-1 and TRBJ2-7; 9 bases map to TRBD2. J was trimmed by 7 bases and V by 4 bases; bases with no gene match: 17. The CDR3 is 16 residues long. CDR1 is SQVTM, CDR2 ANQGSEA, per germline. The CDR3 nucleotides read TGCAGCGTTGGTATTAGCGGGAGCAGGAGGCAGAGGGAGCAGTACTTC. It yields the protein CSVGISGSRRQREQYF.